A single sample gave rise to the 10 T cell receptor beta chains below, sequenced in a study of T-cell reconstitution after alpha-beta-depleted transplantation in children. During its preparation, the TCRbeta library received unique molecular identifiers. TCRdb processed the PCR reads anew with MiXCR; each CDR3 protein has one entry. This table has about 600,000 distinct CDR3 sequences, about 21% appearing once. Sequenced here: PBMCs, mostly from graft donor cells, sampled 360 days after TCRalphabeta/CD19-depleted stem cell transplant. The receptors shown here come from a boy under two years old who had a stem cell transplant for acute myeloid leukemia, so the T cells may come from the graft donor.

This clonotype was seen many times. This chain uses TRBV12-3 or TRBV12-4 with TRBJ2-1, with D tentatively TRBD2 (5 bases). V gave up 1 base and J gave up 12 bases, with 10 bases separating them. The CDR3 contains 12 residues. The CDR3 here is CASSLDSGSQFF. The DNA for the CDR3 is TGTGCCAGCAGTTTAGACAGCGGTTCGCAGTTCTTC.

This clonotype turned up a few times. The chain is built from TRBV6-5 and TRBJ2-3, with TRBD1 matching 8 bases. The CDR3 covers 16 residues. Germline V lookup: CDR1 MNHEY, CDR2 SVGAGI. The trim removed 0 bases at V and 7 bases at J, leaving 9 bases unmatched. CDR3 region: CASSYSVEGQANTQYF. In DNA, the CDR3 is TGTGCCAGCAGTTACTCCGTGGAGGGACAGGCCAATACGCAGTATTTT.

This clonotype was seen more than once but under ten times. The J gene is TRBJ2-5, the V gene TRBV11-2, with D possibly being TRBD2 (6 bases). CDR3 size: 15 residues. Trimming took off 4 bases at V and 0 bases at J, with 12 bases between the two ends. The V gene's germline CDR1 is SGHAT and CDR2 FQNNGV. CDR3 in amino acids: CASSYLGRYQETQYF. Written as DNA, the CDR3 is TGTGCCAGCAGCTACCTTGGGAGGTACCAAGAGACCCAGTACTTC.

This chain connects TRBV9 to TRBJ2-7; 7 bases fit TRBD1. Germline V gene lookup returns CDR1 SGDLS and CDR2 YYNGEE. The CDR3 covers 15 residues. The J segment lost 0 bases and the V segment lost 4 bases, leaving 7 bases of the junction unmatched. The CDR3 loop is CASSMPGQRSYEQYF. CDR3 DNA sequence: TGTGCCAGCAGCATGCCGGGACAGCGCTCCTACGAGCAGTACTTC.

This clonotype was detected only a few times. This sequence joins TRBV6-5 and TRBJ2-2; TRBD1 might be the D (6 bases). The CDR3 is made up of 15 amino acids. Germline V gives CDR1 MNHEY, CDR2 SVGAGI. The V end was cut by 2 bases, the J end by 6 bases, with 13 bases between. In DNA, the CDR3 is TGTGCCAGCAGTTACGTGGAAGGGACACCCGGGGAGCTGTTTTTT. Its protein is CASSYVEGTPGELFF.

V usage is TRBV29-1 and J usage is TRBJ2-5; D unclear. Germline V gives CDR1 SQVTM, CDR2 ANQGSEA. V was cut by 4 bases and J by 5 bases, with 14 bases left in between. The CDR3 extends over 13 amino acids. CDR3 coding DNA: TGCAGCGTTGCCCCCGGGCCAAGGGAGACCCAGTACTTC. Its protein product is CSVAPGPRETQYF. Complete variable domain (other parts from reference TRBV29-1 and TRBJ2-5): SAVISQKPSRDICQRGTSLTIQCQVDSQVTMMFWYRQQPGQSLTLIATANQGSEATYESGFVIDKFPISRPNLTFSTLTVSNMSPEDSSIYLCSVAPGPRETQYFGPGTRLLVL.

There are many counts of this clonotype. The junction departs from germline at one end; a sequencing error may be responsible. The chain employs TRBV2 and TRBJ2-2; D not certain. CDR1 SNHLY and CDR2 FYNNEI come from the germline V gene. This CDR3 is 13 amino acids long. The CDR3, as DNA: TGTGCCAGCAGTGAGTTCAACAGCGGGGAGCTGTTTTTT. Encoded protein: CASSEFNSGELFF.

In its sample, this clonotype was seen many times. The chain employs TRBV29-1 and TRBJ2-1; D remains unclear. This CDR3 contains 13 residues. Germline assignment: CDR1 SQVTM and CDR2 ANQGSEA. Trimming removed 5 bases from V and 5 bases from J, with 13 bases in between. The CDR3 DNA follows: TGCAGCGTTCGTGGTCTAGGAGACAATGAGCAGTTCTTC. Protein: CSVRGLGDNEQFF.

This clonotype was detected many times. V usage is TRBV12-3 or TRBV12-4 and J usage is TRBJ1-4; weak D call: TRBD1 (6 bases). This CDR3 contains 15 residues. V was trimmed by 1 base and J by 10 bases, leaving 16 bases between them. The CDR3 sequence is CASSLGPPTGPKLFF. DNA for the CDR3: TGTGCCAGCAGTTTAGGACCCCCGACAGGCCCAAAACTGTTTTTT.

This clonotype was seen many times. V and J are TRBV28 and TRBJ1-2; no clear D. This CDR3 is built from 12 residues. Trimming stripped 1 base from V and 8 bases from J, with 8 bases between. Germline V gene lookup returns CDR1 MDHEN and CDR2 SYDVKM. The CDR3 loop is CASSLLEGGYTF. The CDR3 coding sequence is TGTGCCAGCAGTTTATTGGAAGGGGGCTACACCTTC.